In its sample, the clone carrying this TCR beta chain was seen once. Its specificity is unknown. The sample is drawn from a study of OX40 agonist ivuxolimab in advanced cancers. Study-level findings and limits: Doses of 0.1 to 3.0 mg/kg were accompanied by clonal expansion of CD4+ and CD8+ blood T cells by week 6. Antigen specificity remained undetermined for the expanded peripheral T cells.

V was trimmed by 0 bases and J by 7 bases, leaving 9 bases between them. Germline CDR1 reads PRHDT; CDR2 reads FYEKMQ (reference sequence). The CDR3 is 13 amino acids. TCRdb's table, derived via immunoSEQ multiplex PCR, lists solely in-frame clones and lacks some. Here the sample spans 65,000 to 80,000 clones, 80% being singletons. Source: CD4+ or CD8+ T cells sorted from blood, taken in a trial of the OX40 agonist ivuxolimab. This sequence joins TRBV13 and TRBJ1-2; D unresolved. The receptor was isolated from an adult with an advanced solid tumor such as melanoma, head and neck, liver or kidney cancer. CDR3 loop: CASSLGLLAGYTF. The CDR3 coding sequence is TGTGCCAGCAGCTTAGGCCTTCTCGCTGGCTACACCTTC.